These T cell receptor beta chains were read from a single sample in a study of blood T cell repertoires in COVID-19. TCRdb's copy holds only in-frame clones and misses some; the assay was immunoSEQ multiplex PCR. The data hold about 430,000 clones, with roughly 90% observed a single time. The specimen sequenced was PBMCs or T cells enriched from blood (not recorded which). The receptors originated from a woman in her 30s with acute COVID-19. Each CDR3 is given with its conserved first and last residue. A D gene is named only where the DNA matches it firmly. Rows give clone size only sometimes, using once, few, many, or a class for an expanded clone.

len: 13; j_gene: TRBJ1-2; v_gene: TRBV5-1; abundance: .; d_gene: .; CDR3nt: TGCGCCAGCAGCTTATATCCTAACTATGGCTACACCTTC; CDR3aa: CASSLYPNYGYTF
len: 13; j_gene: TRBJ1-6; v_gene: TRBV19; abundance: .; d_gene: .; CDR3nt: TGTGCCAGTAGTTCCCGGGCCCTTAGCGCCCTCCACTTT; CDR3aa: CASSSRALSALHF
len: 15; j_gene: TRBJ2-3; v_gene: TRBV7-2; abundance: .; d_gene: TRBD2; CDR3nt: TGTGCCAGCAGCCCCTGGAGGAGCGGGGGGGATACGCAGTATTTT; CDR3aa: CASSPWRSGGDTQYF
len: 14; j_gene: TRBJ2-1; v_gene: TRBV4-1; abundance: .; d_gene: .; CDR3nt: TGCGCCAGCAGCCAATCGGGACTCCACAATGAGCAGTTCTTC; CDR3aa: CASSQSGLHNEQFF
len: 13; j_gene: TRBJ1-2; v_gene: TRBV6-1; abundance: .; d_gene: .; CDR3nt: TGTGCCAGCAGTGAAACGGACAGTTATGGCTACACCTTC; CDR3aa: CASSETDSYGYTF
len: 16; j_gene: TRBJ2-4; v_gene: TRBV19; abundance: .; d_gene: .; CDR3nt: TGTGCCAGTAGTATCGGCAGACAATCGGCCAAAAACATTCAGTACTTC; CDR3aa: CASSIGRQSAKNIQYF
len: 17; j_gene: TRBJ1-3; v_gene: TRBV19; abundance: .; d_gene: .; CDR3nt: TGTGCCAGTAGTGTAATCCCCAGGGCTTCTGCCGGAAACACCATATATTTT; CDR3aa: CASSVIPRASAGNTIYF
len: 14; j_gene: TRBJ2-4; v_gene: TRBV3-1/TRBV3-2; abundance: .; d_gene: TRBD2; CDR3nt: TGTGCCAGCAGCCCCGGGACTAGCGGGAACATTCAGTACTTC; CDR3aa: CASSPGTSGNIQYF
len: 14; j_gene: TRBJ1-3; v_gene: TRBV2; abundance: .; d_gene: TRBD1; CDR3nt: TGTGCCAGCAAAACAGGGGCGTACGGAAACACCATATATTTT; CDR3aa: CASKTGAYGNTIYF
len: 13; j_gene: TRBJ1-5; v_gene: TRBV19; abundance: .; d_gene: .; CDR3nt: TGTGCCAGTAGTATTGGGGGGAATCAGCCCCAGCATTTT; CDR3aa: CASSIGGNQPQHF
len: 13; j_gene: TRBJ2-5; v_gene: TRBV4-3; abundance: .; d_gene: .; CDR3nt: TGCGCCAGCAGCCAAGATCGGGAAGAGACCCAGTACTTC; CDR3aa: CASSQDREETQYF
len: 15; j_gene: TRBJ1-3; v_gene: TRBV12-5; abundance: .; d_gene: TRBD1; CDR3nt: TGTGCTAGTGAAGGGGACAGGGTTCCTGGAAACACCATATATTTT; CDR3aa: CASEGDRVPGNTIYF
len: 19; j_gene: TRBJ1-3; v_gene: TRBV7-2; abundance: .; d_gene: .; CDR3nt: TGTGCCAGCAGCTTAGCGCTAGGTGGGTCCGCCCGCTCTGGAAACACCATATATTTT; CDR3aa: CASSLALGGSARSGNTIYF
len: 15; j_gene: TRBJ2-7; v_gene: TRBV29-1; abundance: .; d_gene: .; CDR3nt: TGCAGCGTTGAAGAAGGAGGGGGCATCACCTACGAGCAGTACTTC; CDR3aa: CSVEEGGGITYEQYF
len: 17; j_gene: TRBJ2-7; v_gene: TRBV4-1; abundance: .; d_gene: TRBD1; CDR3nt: TGCGCCAGCAGCCAAGGGTACGGGACAGGGAATTTCCACGAGCAGTACTTC; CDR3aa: CASSQGYGTGNFHEQYF
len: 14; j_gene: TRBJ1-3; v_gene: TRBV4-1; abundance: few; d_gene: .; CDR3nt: TGCGCCAGCAGCCAGGAGGGGTCCGGAAACACCATATATTTT; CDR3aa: CASSQEGSGNTIYF